This TCR beta chain was found in a study of blood T cells in healthy people across ages. Background on the study: Roughly one uniquely barcoded beta molecule per two T cells was captured.

Alongside a J-beta primer mix, a sample-barcoded 5' primer served in a second PCR lasting 7 to 11 cycles. Every sample gave at least 2.5 million paired-end reads containing CDR3. TCRdb re-called the 5' RACE reads through MiXCR, storing one row per CDR3 protein. The sample contains about 1.4 million distinct CDR3 sequences, 55% to 75% of which appear only once. Trimming took 3 bases from V and 3 from J, leaving 11 bases between them. Germline lookup yields CDR1 MNHEY and CDR2 SMNVEV (reference sequence). The CDR3 extends over 14 amino acids. This clonotype has just a few counts. The antigen remains undetermined. General study results and limits: Any conclusive comparison of naive versus antigen-experienced cells was prevented by using unsorted PBMCs.

Material: blood. The chain links TRBV27 to TRBJ2-5; possible D gene TRBD2, 5 bases. This sequence was found in a man aged 18 to 30 in good health. The CDR3 sequence: CASSLRGREETQYF. The DNA for the CDR3 is TGTGCCAGCAGTTTGAGAGGGCGGGAAGAGACCCAGTACTTC.